This T cell receptor (beta chain) originates from a study of chemoradiotherapy in HPV16-positive cancers. Generated by immunoSEQ multiplex PCR, the TCRdb table keeps only in-frame clones and is missing some. The sample holds approximately 29,000 clones; roughly 80% are singletons and the top ten take around 5.5%. This clone occurred a few times. Its specificity is not known. The V gene end was trimmed by 5 bases and the J gene end by 2 bases; junction bases not matched to a gene: 3. CDR1 is SGHNT, CDR2 YENEEA, per germline. The CDR3 extends over 14 amino acids. Study-wide points: Candidate HPV-specific clones and E7-related TCR motifs grew in tumor during treatment.

The TCR comes from a human donor with HPV-associated anogenital cancer. The V gene is TRBV11-3, the J gene TRBJ1-1; 9 bases align to TRBD1. The sequences come from blood, collected from a patient who underwent chemoradiotherapy. The CDR3 region has the DNA TGTGCCAGCAGCCGACAGGGGGGAAACACTGAAGCTTTCTTT. Protein: CASSRQGGNTEAFF.